The 6 T cell receptor beta chains presented below share a single source sample, sequenced in a study of Ad26.COV2.S vaccination and SARS-CoV-2 variants. Clones were read by immunoSEQ multiplex PCR, and TCRdb kept only the in-frame ones, dropping some. The sample lists about 420,000 clones, 85% to 90% occurring once. Stated treatment: roughly 20 received Ad26.COV2.S at low or high dose, single or two shots; 5 received placebo; per-sample allocation not given. Samples came from day 63 after the first vaccine or placebo injection. Sequenced material: peripheral blood, taken in a trial of Ad26.COV2.S vaccine versus placebo. Receptors originate from a person between 18 and 59 years old who received the Ad26.COV2.S COVID-19 vaccine or a placebo.

The V call is TRBV28, the J call TRBJ2-7; 8 bases line up with TRBD1. CDR1 MDHEN and CDR2 SYDVKM come from the germline V gene. The CDR3 is made up of 13 amino acids. Trimming took 8 bases from V and 2 from J; bases not matched to a gene: 5. The CDR3 reads CASGGQGTYEQYF. The CDR3 bases are TGTGCCAGCGGCGGACAGGGAACCTACGAGCAGTACTTC. The complete variable domain, with remaining parts taken from reference TRBV28 and TRBJ2-7, reads DVKVTQSSRYLVKRTGEKVFLECVQDMDHENMFWYRQDPGLGLRLIYFSYDVKMKEKGDIPEGYSVSREKKERFSLILESASTNQTSMYLCASGGQGTYEQYFGPGTRLTVT.

In its sample, this clone was seen once. The DNA of the CDR3 is TGTGCCAGCAGCCAAATCGGGGGGACTAGCACAGATACGCAGTATTTT. Residues: CASSQIGGTSTDTQYF. The chain is built from TRBV14 and TRBJ2-3, with 7 bases aligning to TRBD2. The CDR3 loop spans 16 amino acids. Germline CDR1 reads SGHDN; CDR2 reads FVKESK. Germline trimming cut 2 bases from V and 0 bases from J; bases unmatched to any gene: 5.

The J gene is TRBJ2-2, the V gene TRBV19, with 7 bases aligning to TRBD1. This CDR3 comprises 23 residues. In germline, CDR1 is LNHDA, CDR2 SQIVND (reference sequence). The trim removed 5 bases at V and 4 bases at J, leaving 31 bases unmatched. CDR3 region: CASSSRGSGKGVLNPLGTGELFF. The CDR3 region has the DNA TGTGCCAGTAGTTCCAGGGGGTCGGGGAAAGGGGTCCTCAACCCCTTAGGCACCGGGGAGCTGTTTTTT. The variable domain in full, completed from reference TRBV19 and TRBJ2-2, reads DGGITQSPKYLFRKEGQNVTLSCEQNLNHDAMYWYRQDPGQGLRLIYYSQIVNDFQKGDIAEGYSVSREKKESFPLTVTSAQKNPTAFYLCASSSRGSGKGVLNPLGTGELFFGEGSRLTVL.

The chain has TRBV28 and TRBJ2-7, with TRBD1 identical over 7 bases. Germline trimming cut 6 bases from V and 5 bases from J; bases unmatched to any gene: 10. CDR1 and CDR2 (germline): MDHEN, SYDVKM. The CDR3 covers 14 residues. The CDR3 loop is CASSASRGWNEQYF. The CDR3 nucleotides are TGTGCCAGCAGCGCCTCCAGGGGGTGGAACGAGCAGTACTTC.

The chain has TRBV5-4 and TRBJ2-1; D unresolved. CDR1 is SGHNT, CDR2 YYREEE, per germline (reference sequence). Between the trimmed V and J ends, which lost 2 bases and 0 bases, there was a span of 9 bases. CDR3 size: 15 residues. CDR3 DNA sequence: TGTGCCAGCAGCTTACCGGGTAGCTCCTACAATGAGCAGTTCTTC. It yields the protein CASSLPGSSYNEQFF.

The rearrangement joins TRBV10-2 to TRBJ1-1, with TRBD1 identical over 8 bases. Trimming took 5 bases from V and 0 from J; bases not matched to a gene: 11. The CDR3 is 17 amino acids. CDR1 and CDR2 from the germline V gene are WSHSY and SAAADI. The CDR3: CASSTGGVFEMNTEAFF. CDR3 sequence (DNA): TGCGCCAGCAGTACAGGGGGGGTCTTCGAAATGAACACTGAAGCTTTCTTT.